The 27 T cell receptor beta chains reported below all come from one sample, sequenced in a study of T cells in localized non-small cell lung cancer. Measured with immunoSEQ multiplex PCR; TCRdb has only the in-frame clones, and not every one. The data show roughly 4,000 clones, 20% to 25% seen once. The input for sequencing was lung tumor tissue, taken before any cancer treatment. These receptors were taken from a woman aged 35-70 years with stage I lung adenocarcinoma.

This clone has a handful of counts. The rearrangement links TRBV27 to TRBJ1-2; 9 nucleotides line up with TRBD1. Germline V gives CDR1 MNHEY, CDR2 SMNVEV (reference sequence). V lost 6 bases to trimming and J lost 6 bases; unmatched junction nucleotides: 11. There are 15 residues in the CDR3. DNA of the CDR3: TGTGCCAGCAGGCGCATACCGGACAGGGGAAATGGCTACACCTTC. It yields the protein CASRRIPDRGNGYTF.

The CDR3 is CASSPFLTDHYGYTF. The DNA for the CDR3 is TGTGCCAGCTCACCATTTCTGACAGATCATTATGGCTACACCTTC. The chain joins TRBV18 to TRBJ1-2, with a possible D match to TRBD1 (5 bases). The V end lost 2 bases, the J end lost 5 bases, and 15 bases lay between the germline ends. The CDR3 extends over 15 amino acids. The germline V gene encodes CDR1 KGHSH and CDR2 LQKENI.

This chain connects TRBV5-1 to TRBJ1-5; D is undetermined. The CDR3 totals 14 residues. The V end lost 4 bases, the J end lost 0 bases, and 8 bases lay between the germline ends. Germline V gene sequence: CDR1 SGHRS, CDR2 YFSETQ. CDR3 DNA sequence: TGCGCCAGCAGCCCAGGCAATAGCAATCAGCCCCAGCATTTT. Translating it yields CASSPGNSNQPQHF.

V gene TRBV6-8 combines with J gene TRBJ2-7, with D maybe TRBD1 (5 bases). The CDR3 totals 16 residues. CDR1 and CDR2 from the germline V gene are MNHGY and SAAAGT. The V and J ends lost 7 bases and 0 bases respectively, with 19 bases between them. The CDR3 DNA is TGTGCCAGCACCTACAGATGGCAGGGAAGCTCCTACGAGCAGTACTTC. Translation gives CASTYRWQGSSYEQYF.

This clone was counted only a few times. The chain carries TRBV11-3 and TRBJ1-3, with 9 bases aligning to TRBD1. The CDR3 consists of 20 residues. J gave up 0 bases and V 5 bases, and 17 bases lay outside the gene matches. Germline CDR1 is SGHNT and CDR2 is YENEEA. CDR3 in amino acids: CASSVHMGQGDFYSGNTIYF. CDR3 in DNA: TGTGCCAGCAGCGTACACATGGGACAGGGAGATTTCTACTCTGGAAACACCATATATTTT.

This clone is labeled large (0.1 to 1%). The chain recombines TRBV11-3 with TRBJ1-1, with D hard to call. Deletions cut 1 base from V and 6 bases from J, with 12 bases between. The CDR3 is 14 residues long. Germline V CDR1 and CDR2: SGHNT, YENEEA. This CDR3 is CASSLVEALSEAFF. CDR3 in DNA: TGTGCCAGCAGCTTAGTGGAGGCCCTCTCTGAAGCTTTCTTT.

The rearrangement uses TRBV11-3 and TRBJ2-7, with D possibly matching TRBD1 (5 bases). V shed 3 bases and J shed 6 bases, with 15 bases lying between them. Germline V gene data show CDR1 as SGHNT and CDR2 as YENEEA. CDR3 length: 14 amino acids. The CDR3 region is CASSLTQGTSEQYF. The CDR3, as DNA: TGTGCCAGCAGCTTGACTCAGGGAACGAGCGAGCAGTACTTC.

The rearrangement joins TRBV6-8 to TRBJ1-5; 11 bases match TRBD1. V lost 6 bases to trimming and J lost 5 bases; unmatched junction nucleotides: 6. Germline CDR1 MNHGY, CDR2 SAAAGT. This CDR3 has 15 residues. CDR3 amino acids: CASRGQGAFDQPQHF. In DNA form, the CDR3 reads TGTGCCAGCAGAGGACAGGGGGCTTTCGATCAGCCCCAGCATTTT.

This rearrangement joins TRBV5-1 to TRBJ2-2, with a possible D match to TRBD2 (6 bases). The CDR3 is made up of 15 amino acids. CDR1 and CDR2 (germline): SGHRS, YFSETQ. V was pared by 5 bases and J by 2 bases, with 13 bases between. The CDR3 spells CASSAGGLNTGELFF. CDR3 nucleotides: TGCGCCAGCAGTGCCGGGGGTCTTAACACCGGGGAGCTGTTTTTT.

The V and J genes are TRBV11-3 and TRBJ1-6; perhaps TRBD1 as D (5 bases). The germline V gene has CDR1 SGHNT and CDR2 YENEEA. The CDR3 spans 14 residues. Deletions cut 0 bases from V and 10 bases from J, with 10 bases between. CDR3 DNA sequence: TGTGCCAGCAGCTTAGAGGACACCAACTCACCCCTCCACTTT. Amino acids: CASSLEDTNSPLHF.

This chain connects TRBV15 to TRBJ2-1; a weak D match, TRBD1 (6 bases). Trimming shortened V by 0 bases and J by 3 bases, and 15 bases separated the two germline ends. This CDR3 has 17 residues. Germline lookup yields CDR1 LNHNV and CDR2 YYDKDF (reference sequence). The CDR3 nucleotides read TGTGCCACCAGCAGAGATTTGGGGGCGGTCGGCTACAATGAGCAGTTCTTC. This sequence encodes CATSRDLGAVGYNEQFF. The whole variable domain, filled in from reference TRBV15 and TRBJ2-1, reads DAMVIQNPRYQVTQFGKPVTLSCSQTLNHNVMYWYQQKSSQAPKLLFHYYDKDFNNEADTPDNFQSRRPNTSFCFLDIRSPGLGDTAMYLCATSRDLGAVGYNEQFFGPGTRLTVL.

This clone was seen only a few times. The chain has TRBV2 and TRBJ2-7; 7 bases fit TRBD2. Germline assignment: CDR1 SNHLY and CDR2 FYNNEI. The CDR3 loop spans 12 amino acids. Trimming at V came to 8 bases and at J to 3 bases, leaving 4 bases not matched to a gene. DNA for the CDR3: TGTGCCAGCGCGGGGGACTTCTACGAGCAGTACTTC. Translating gives CASAGDFYEQYF.

This clone was observed a handful of times. The V gene is TRBV6-8, the J gene TRBJ1-6; D gene unclear. V was trimmed by 0 bases and J by 5 bases, leaving 5 bases between them. This CDR3 region has 14 residues. From germline, CDR1 is MNHGY and CDR2 SAAAGT. The CDR3 region is CASSYSRNNSPLHF. CDR3 sequence (DNA): TGTGCCAGCAGTTACTCGAGGAATAATTCACCCCTCCACTTT.

The CDR3 protein is CASRPNDRGQNQPQHF. DNA of the CDR3: TGTGCCAGCAGACCAAACGACAGGGGACAAAATCAGCCCCAGCATTTT. The chain uses TRBV6-8 and TRBJ1-5; TRBD1 agrees at 8 bases. The CDR3 sequence is 16 residues long. The germline V gene encodes CDR1 MNHGY and CDR2 SAAAGT. V lost 6 bases, J lost 4 bases, and 11 bases stayed unmatched.

This clone was seen at least ten times. The chain combines TRBV11-3 with TRBJ1-2; TRBD1 aligns across 9 bases. The CDR3 spans 16 residues. Germline lookup yields CDR1 SGHNT and CDR2 YENEEA. J was trimmed by 3 bases and V by 0 bases; bases with no gene match: 5. Here the CDR3 reads CASSLDQGTGYYGYTF. The CDR3 DNA follows: TGTGCCAGCAGCTTAGATCAAGGGACAGGGTACTATGGCTACACCTTC. Based on the CDR3 plus reference TRBV11-3 and TRBJ1-2, the full variable domain is EAGVVQSPRYKIIEKKQPVAFWCNPISGHNTLYWYLQNLGQGPELLIRYENEEAVDDSQLPKDRFSAERLKGVDSTLKIQPAELGDSAVYLCASSLDQGTGYYGYTFGSGTRLTVV.

This rearrangement joins TRBV11-3 to TRBJ1-2; tentative D call: TRBD1 (6 bases). Germline CDR1 is SGHNT and CDR2 is YENEEA. Trimming removed 1 base from V and 4 bases from J, with 13 bases in between. The CDR3 loop spans 15 amino acids. This CDR3 is CASSLGQVAFYGYTF. CDR3 in DNA: TGTGCCAGCAGCTTAGGACAGGTCGCTTTCTATGGCTACACCTTC.

The chain recombines TRBV11-3 with TRBJ2-6; D is unresolved. In germline, CDR1 is SGHNT, CDR2 YENEEA. Trimming removed 4 bases at V and 1 base at J, with 5 bases between. The CDR3 has 14 residues. CDR3 in DNA: TGTGCCAGCAGCTCTTATTCTGGGGCCAACGTCCTGACTTTC. It yields the protein CASSSYSGANVLTF.

The V gene is TRBV28, the J gene TRBJ2-7, with 10 bases fitting TRBD1. Looked up from germline, CDR1 is MDHEN and CDR2 is SYDVKM. The ends lost 6 bases at V and 4 bases at J; junction bases unmatched: 6. This CDR3 spans 14 amino acids. In DNA form, the CDR3 reads TGTGCCAGCAGAAGACAGGGGGCTCTGTACGAGCAGTACTTC. This sequence encodes CASRRQGALYEQYF. The full variable domain, its missing parts supplied by reference TRBV28 and TRBJ2-7, is DVKVTQSSRYLVKRTGEKVFLECVQDMDHENMFWYRQDPGLGLRLIYFSYDVKMKEKGDIPEGYSVSREKKERFSLILESASTNQTSMYLCASRRQGALYEQYFGPGTRLTVT.

Within the sample, this clone is medium-sized (0.01 to 0.1%). The gene calls are TRBV11-3 and TRBJ1-1; D call uncertain. V was pared by 5 bases and J by 1 base, with 14 bases between. This CDR3 contains 15 residues. The germline CDR1 and CDR2 sequences are SGHNT and YENEEA. CDR3 coding DNA: TGTGCCAGCAGCCCAGGACCGAACGGGAACACTGAAGCTTTCTTT. It yields the protein CASSPGPNGNTEAFF.

This clone has a handful of counts. The chain couples TRBV11-3 to TRBJ1-1; D is possibly TRBD1 (6 bases). Germline V gives CDR1 SGHNT, CDR2 YENEEA. Between the trimmed V and J ends, which lost 8 bases and 5 bases, there was a span of 18 bases. The CDR3 covers 14 residues. In DNA, the CDR3 is TGTGCCAGCGGGAGACAGGAGATGAGGACTGAAGCTTTCTTT. Translated: CASGRQEMRTEAFF.

This clone was counted a few times. The chain links TRBV6-8 to TRBJ1-3, with 8 bases that match TRBD1. Germline CDR1 reads MNHGY; CDR2 reads SAAAGT. The V and J ends lost 6 bases and 5 bases, in that order; junction bases with no gene match: 6. The length of the CDR3 is 14 residues. The CDR3 region has the DNA TGTGCCAGCAGGTCGCAGGGGGCGCGAAACACCATATATTTT. It specifies CASRSQGARNTIYF.

This clone was detected a few times. The chain couples TRBV28 to TRBJ2-2, with 7 positions matching TRBD2. The CDR3 spans 15 residues. V lost 5 bases, J lost 3 bases, and 6 bases stayed unmatched. Germline values: CDR1 MDHEN, CDR2 SYDVKM. The CDR3 loop reads CASSPPGGYTGELFF. CDR3 DNA sequence: TGTGCCAGCAGTCCCCCCGGGGGGTACACCGGGGAGCTGTTTTTT.

This clone came up a few times. The chain has TRBV6-8 and TRBJ2-7; 8 bases match TRBD1. CDR1 and CDR2 from the germline V gene are MNHGY and SAAAGT. The CDR3 contains 15 residues. With 4 bases clipped from V and 6 bases from J, the junction kept 11 bases outside the gene matches. In DNA form, the CDR3 reads TGTGCCAGCAGTTTGGGACAGGCTCGCTCACGCGAGCAGTACTTC. This translates into CASSLGQARSREQYF.

The gene calls are TRBV28 and TRBJ2-1, with D possibly matching TRBD2 (5 bases). This CDR3 comprises 15 residues. V was clipped by 3 bases and J by 2 bases, with 11 bases between them. Looked up from germline, CDR1 is MDHEN and CDR2 is SYDVKM. The CDR3 nucleotides read TGTGCCAGCAGTTTGGAACTAGGCACCTACAATGAGCAGTTCTTC. Its protein product is CASSLELGTYNEQFF.

By sample fraction, this clone is medium-sized (0.01 to 0.1%). The V and J genes are TRBV11-3 and TRBJ2-4; 9 positions match TRBD1. J lost 8 bases, V lost 5 bases, and 10 bases had no gene match. Germline CDR1 reads SGHNT; CDR2 reads YENEEA. The CDR3 loop spans 15 amino acids. CDR3 loop: CASSPDTGGIDIQYF. Written as DNA, the CDR3 is TGTGCCAGCAGCCCCGATACAGGGGGCATAGACATTCAGTACTTC.

V and J are TRBV18 and TRBJ1-5; unclear D gene. The V end lost 3 bases, the J end lost 6 bases, and 9 bases lay between the germline ends. Germline V gene data show CDR1 as KGHSH and CDR2 as LQKENI. The CDR3 has 13 amino acids. The CDR3 sequence: CASSPKDVQPQHF. CDR3 bases: TGTGCCAGCTCACCTAAGGACGTTCAGCCCCAGCATTTT.

This clone was seen only a few times. The rearrangement uses TRBV11-3 and TRBJ2-1, with 12 nucleotides matching TRBD2. Germline CDR1 is SGHNT and CDR2 is YENEEA. This CDR3 has 15 amino acids. Trimming at V came to 5 bases and at J to 8 bases, leaving 7 bases not matched to a gene. The CDR3 protein is CASSPLAGGQDEQFF. The CDR3 nucleotides read TGTGCCAGCAGCCCGCTAGCGGGGGGGCAGGATGAGCAGTTCTTC.